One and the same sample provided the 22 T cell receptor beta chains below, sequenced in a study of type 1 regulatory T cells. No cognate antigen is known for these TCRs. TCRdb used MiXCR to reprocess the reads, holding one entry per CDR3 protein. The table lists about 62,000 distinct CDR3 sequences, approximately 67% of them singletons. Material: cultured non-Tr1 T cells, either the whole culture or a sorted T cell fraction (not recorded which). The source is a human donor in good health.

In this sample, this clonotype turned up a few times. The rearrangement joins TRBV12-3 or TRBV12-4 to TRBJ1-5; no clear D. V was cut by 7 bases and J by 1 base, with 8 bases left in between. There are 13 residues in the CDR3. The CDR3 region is CASKLESNQPQHF. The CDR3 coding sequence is TGTGCCAGCAAGCTGGAAAGCAATCAGCCCCAGCATTTT.

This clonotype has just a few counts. The CDR3: CSAKLAGGAYEQYF. The CDR3 DNA reads as TGCAGTGCTAAACTAGCGGGAGGGGCCTACGAGCAGTACTTC. V and J are TRBV20-1 and TRBJ2-7, with TRBD2 identical over 13 bases. Germline V gives CDR1 DFQATT, CDR2 SNEGSKA (reference sequence). The CDR3 spans 14 residues. Trimming at V came to 4 bases and at J to 2 bases, leaving 2 bases not matched to a gene.

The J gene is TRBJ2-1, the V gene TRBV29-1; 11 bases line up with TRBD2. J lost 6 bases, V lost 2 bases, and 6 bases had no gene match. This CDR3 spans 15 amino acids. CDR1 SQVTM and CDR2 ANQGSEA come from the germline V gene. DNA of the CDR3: TGCAGCGTTGAAAGGTCTAGCGGGAGGTCCAATGAGCAGTTCTTC. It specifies CSVERSSGRSNEQFF.

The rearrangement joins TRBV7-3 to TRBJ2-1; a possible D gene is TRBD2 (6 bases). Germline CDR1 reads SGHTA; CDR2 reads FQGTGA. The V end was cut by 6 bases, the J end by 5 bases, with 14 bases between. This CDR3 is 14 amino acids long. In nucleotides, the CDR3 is TGTGCCAGCAGTCCACTGTGGGGGGACAATGAGCAGTTCTTC. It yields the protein CASSPLWGDNEQFF. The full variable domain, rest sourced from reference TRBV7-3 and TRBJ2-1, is GAGVSQTPSNKVTEKGKYVELRCDPISGHTALYWYRQSLGQGPEFLIYFQGTGAADDSGLPNDRFFAVRPEGSVSTLKIQRTERGDSAVYLCASSPLWGDNEQFFGPGTRLTVL.

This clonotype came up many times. CDR3 amino acids: CAWSVRGALNQPQHF. The CDR3 DNA is TGTGCCTGGAGTGTACGCGGGGCTCTCAATCAGCCCCAGCATTTT. The chain links TRBV30 to TRBJ1-5; tentative D call: TRBD1 (5 bases). Germline values: CDR1 GTSNPN, CDR2 SVGIG (reference sequence). The V end was cut by 0 bases, the J end by 3 bases, with 12 bases between. CDR3 length: 15 residues.

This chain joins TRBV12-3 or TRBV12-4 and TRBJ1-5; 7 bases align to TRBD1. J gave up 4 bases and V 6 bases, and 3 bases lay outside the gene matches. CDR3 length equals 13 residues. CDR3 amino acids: CASSPGQNQPQHF. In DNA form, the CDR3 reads TGTGCCAGCAGCCCGGGACAGAATCAGCCCCAGCATTTT.

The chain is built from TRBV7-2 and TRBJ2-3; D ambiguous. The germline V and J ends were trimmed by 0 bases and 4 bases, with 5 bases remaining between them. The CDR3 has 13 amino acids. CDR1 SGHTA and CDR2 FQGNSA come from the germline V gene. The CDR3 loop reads CASSLARADTQYF. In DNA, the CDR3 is TGTGCCAGCAGCTTAGCGCGAGCAGATACGCAGTATTTT.

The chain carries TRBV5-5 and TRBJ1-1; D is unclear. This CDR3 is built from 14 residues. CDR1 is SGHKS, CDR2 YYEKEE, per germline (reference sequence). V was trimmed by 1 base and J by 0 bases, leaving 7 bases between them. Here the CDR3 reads CASSLTVMNTEAFF. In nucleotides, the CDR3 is TGTGCCAGCAGCTTGACGGTCATGAACACTGAAGCTTTCTTT.

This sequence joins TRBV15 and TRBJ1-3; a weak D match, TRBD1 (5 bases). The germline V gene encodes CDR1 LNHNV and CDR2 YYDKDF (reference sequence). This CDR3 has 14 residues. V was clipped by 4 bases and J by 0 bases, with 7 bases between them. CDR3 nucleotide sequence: TGTGCCACCAGCATAGACAGCTCTGGAAACACCATATATTTT. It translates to CATSIDSSGNTIYF.

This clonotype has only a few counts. CDR3 sequence reads: CASRSGTGVTGEQFF. The CDR3 region has the DNA TGCGCCAGCAGATCCGGGACAGGGGTCACGGGTGAGCAGTTCTTC. This chain links TRBV5-1 with TRBJ2-1, with TRBD1 matching over 10 bases. Per the germline V gene, CDR1 is SGHRS and CDR2 is YFSETQ. With V trimmed by 5 bases and J by 9 bases, 11 bases remained unmatched. This CDR3 is 15 amino acids long.

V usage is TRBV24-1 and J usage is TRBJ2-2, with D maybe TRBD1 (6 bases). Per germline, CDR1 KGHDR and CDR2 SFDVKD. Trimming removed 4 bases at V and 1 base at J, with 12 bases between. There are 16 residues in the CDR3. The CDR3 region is CATSEVTGLNTGELFF. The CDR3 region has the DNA TGTGCCACCAGTGAGGTTACAGGGTTGAACACCGGGGAGCTGTTTTTT.

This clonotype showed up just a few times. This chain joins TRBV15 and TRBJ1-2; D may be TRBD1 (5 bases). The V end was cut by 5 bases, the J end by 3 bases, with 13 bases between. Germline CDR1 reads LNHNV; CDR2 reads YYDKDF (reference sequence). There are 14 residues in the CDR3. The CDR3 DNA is TGTGCCACCAGCGGCCCCGGGGACTACTATGGCTACACCTTC. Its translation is CATSGPGDYYGYTF. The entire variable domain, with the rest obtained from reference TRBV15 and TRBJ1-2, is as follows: DAMVIQNPRYQVTQFGKPVTLSCSQTLNHNVMYWYQQKSSQAPKLLFHYYDKDFNNEADTPDNFQSRRPNTSFCFLDIRSPGLGDTAMYLCATSGPGDYYGYTFGSGTRLTVV.

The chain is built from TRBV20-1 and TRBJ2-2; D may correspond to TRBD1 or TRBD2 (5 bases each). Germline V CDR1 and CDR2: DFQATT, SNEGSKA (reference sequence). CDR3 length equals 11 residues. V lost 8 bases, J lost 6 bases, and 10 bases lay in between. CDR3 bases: TGCAGTACCAGGGAGTCCGGGGAGCTGTTTTTT. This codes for CSTRESGELFF.

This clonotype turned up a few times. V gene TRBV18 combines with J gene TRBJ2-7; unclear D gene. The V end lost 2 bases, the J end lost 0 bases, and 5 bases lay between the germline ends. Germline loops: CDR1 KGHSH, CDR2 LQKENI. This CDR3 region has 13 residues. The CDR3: CASSPSVSYEQYF. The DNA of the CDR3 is TGTGCCAGCTCACCATCAGTCTCCTACGAGCAGTACTTC.

CDR3 sequence reads: CASSYGTGSHNQPQHF. The CDR3 nucleotides are TGTGCCAGCAGTTACGGGACAGGGTCACACAATCAGCCCCAGCATTTT. This rearrangement joins TRBV12-3 or TRBV12-4 to TRBJ1-5, with 9 bases matching TRBD1. The CDR3 spans 16 residues. Unmatched junction bases numbered 7, after V lost 4 bases and J lost 3 bases.

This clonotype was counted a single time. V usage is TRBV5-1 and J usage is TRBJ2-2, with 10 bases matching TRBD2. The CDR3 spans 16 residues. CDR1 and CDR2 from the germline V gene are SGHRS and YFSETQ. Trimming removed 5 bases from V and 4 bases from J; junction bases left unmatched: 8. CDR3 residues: CASRELAGVGTGELFF. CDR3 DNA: TGCGCCAGCAGAGAGCTAGCGGGAGTTGGCACCGGGGAGCTGTTTTTT.

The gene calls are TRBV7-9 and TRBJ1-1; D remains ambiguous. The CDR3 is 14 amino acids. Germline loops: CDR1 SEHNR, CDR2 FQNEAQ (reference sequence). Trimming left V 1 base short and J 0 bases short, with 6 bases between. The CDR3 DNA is TGTGCCAGCAGCTTAGGGTTCTTGAACACTGAAGCTTTCTTT. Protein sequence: CASSLGFLNTEAFF.

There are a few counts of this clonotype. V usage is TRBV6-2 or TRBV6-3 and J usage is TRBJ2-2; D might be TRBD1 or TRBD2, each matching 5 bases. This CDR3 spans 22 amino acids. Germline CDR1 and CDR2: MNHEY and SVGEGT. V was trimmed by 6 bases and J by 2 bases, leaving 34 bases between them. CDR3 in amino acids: CASRRGPRGPPRYTANTGELFF. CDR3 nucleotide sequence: TGTGCCAGCAGACGGGGCCCACGGGGTCCACCCAGGTATACAGCTAACACCGGGGAGCTGTTTTTT.

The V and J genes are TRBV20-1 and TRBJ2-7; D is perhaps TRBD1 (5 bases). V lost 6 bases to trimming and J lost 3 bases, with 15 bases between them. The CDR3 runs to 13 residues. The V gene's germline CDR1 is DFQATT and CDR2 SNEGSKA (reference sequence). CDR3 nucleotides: TGCAGTGCAGCTATCGACAGTAGCTACGAGCAGTACTTC. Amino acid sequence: CSAAIDSSYEQYF.

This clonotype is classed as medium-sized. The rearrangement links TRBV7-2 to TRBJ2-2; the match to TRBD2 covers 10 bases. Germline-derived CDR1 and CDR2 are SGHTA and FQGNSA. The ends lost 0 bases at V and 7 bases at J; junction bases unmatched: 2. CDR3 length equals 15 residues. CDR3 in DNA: TGTGCCAGCAGCTTAGCAGCGGGAGGGGGCGGGGAGCTGTTTTTT. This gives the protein CASSLAAGGGGELFF.

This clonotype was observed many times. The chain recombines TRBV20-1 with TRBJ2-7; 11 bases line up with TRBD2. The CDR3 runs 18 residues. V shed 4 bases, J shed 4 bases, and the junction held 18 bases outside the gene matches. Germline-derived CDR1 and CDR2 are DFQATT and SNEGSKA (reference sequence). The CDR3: CSAKRRSNWRLAGYEQYF. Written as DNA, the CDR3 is TGCAGTGCTAAACGACGATCAAACTGGCGACTAGCGGGGTACGAGCAGTACTTC.

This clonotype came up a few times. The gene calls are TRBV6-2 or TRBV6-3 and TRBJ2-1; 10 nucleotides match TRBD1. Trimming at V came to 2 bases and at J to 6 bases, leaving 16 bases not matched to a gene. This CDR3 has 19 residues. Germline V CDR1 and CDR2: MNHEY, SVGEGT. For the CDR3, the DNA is TGTGCCAGCAGTTACGGTCCGGGACAGGGGAAGGTAAGCGCCAATGAGCAGTTCTTC. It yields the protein CASSYGPGQGKVSANEQFF.